A single sample gave rise to the 25 T cell receptor beta chains below, sequenced in a study of molecular identifiers for immune sequencing clone quantification (dated by TCRdb to between 2017 and 2018). The library was prepared using PCR. The sample was run on a NextSeq 500. Using fastp at Q25 and MiXCR, TCRdb reprocessed the public reads and kept productive beta chains. Records with the same CDR3 protein are collapsed into one entry carrying the most frequent genes and DNA. The sample table shows some 590,000 distinct CDR3 sequences, and over 25% are seen once. Clones ranked in the top ten supply 0.75% to 0.8% of the sample. The sequencing input was naive CD8+ T cells from blood, with Jurkat cell RNA spiked in. Read against the paper, the sample's cell subset or site label means: FACS-sorted CD8+CD4-CCR7+CD45RA+ naive T cells. These receptor sequences come from a human donor in good health. Some libraries in this study had Jurkat cell RNA spiked in.

This clonotype came up many times. The genes are TRBV5-8 and TRBJ2-3; 7 nucleotides agree with TRBD2. This CDR3 has 15 residues. From germline, CDR1 is SGHTS and CDR2 YDEGEE. Unmatched junction bases numbered 6, after V lost 3 bases and J lost 2 bases. CDR3 residues: CASSSGLTYTDTQYF. The CDR3 coding sequence is TGTGCCAGCAGCTCGGGACTAACTTACACAGATACGCAGTATTTT.

This clonotype came up a few times. V and J are TRBV9 and TRBJ2-3, with TRBD2 matching over 10 bases. The CDR3 is 18 amino acids. CDR1 is SGDLS and CDR2 is YYNGEE in the germline V gene. With V trimmed by 0 bases and J by 0 bases, 7 bases remained unmatched. The CDR3 reads CASSVEGSGGASTDTQYF. The CDR3 coding sequence is TGTGCCAGCAGCGTAGAGGGCAGCGGGGGGGCTAGCACAGATACGCAGTATTTT.

DNA for the CDR3: TGTGCCAGCCCTCTGGGCGGGATGATTAATGAAAAACTGTTTTTT. Translating it yields CASPLGGMINEKLFF. V gene TRBV2 combines with J gene TRBJ1-4, with no clear D. CDR1 is SNHLY and CDR2 is FYNNEI in the germline V gene. The ends were cut back, 8 bases at V and 4 bases at J, with 17 bases in the middle. The CDR3 extends over 15 amino acids.

This clonotype was counted between two and nine times. This chain uses TRBV20-1 with TRBJ2-2; D not certain. The V and J ends lost 0 bases and 6 bases respectively, with 14 bases between them. Germline V gene sequence: CDR1 DFQATT, CDR2 SNEGSKA (reference sequence). This CDR3 comprises 15 residues. The CDR3 DNA reads TGCAGTGCTAGAGATTTTAAATCCGACCCCGGGGAGCTGTTTTTT. It is translated as CSARDFKSDPGELFF.

CDR3 protein: CSANRLAGGPTYEQYF. CDR3 sequence (DNA): TGCAGTGCAAACCGACTAGCGGGGGGGCCAACTTACGAGCAGTACTTC. This chain joins TRBV20-1 and TRBJ2-7; the match to TRBD2 covers 14 bases. V dropped 6 bases and J dropped 4; count of bases not matched to a gene: 11. CDR1 and CDR2 (germline): DFQATT, SNEGSKA (reference sequence). The CDR3 loop spans 16 amino acids.

This clonotype occurred once. Since a much larger clone is just one base distant, this may be a read error. This sequence joins TRBV7-2 and TRBJ2-3; D possibly corresponds to TRBD2 (7 bases). Germline CDR1 reads SGHTA; CDR2 reads FQGNSA. This CDR3 region has 15 residues. V was pared by 1 base and J by 8 bases, with 16 bases between. The CDR3 DNA reads as TGTGCCAGCAGCTTAGTGGGGGGGCTTGGTGGTACGCAGTATTTT. This translates into CASSLVGGLGGTQYF.

The CDR3 protein is CASTDFPGQRNTEAFF. In DNA, the CDR3 is TGTGCCAGCACCGACTTTCCGGGACAGAGAAACACTGAAGCTTTCTTT. The gene calls are TRBV7-9 and TRBJ1-1, with 7 nucleotides matching TRBD1. The CDR3 is made up of 16 amino acids. V dropped 7 bases and J dropped 2; count of bases not matched to a gene: 13. In germline, CDR1 is SEHNR, CDR2 FQNEAQ (reference sequence).

This clonotype was picked up a small number of times. CDR3 DNA: TGTGCCAGCAGTTACCGGCGAACTTACTACACAGATACGCAGTATTTT. It specifies CASSYRRTYYTDTQYF. This chain uses TRBV6-5 with TRBJ2-3, with no clear D. CDR3 length: 16 amino acids. V lost 2 bases and J 2 bases, leaving 14 bases between the germline ends. Germline values: CDR1 MNHEY, CDR2 SVGAGI.

The V and J genes are TRBV4-1 and TRBJ1-1; unclear D gene. The CDR3 runs to 14 residues. V gave up 6 bases and J gave up 6 bases, with 17 bases separating them. From germline, CDR1 is MGHRA and CDR2 YSYEKL. The CDR3 region is CASRPNEGFPEAFF. DNA of the CDR3: TGCGCCAGCAGGCCTAATGAGGGATTCCCTGAAGCTTTCTTT.

This clonotype has only a few counts. The V and J genes are TRBV20-1 and TRBJ2-5; 7 bases line up with TRBD2. The CDR3 runs 13 residues. Trimming took 5 bases from V and 3 from J; bases not matched to a gene: 6. Per the germline V gene, CDR1 is DFQATT and CDR2 is SNEGSKA (reference sequence). As DNA, the CDR3 is TGCAGTGCTGCGTGGACTAGTGAAGAGACCCAGTACTTC. Translation gives CSAAWTSEETQYF.

Regarding this clonotype: An end of the junction differs from the germline gene, which may be a read error. The chain couples TRBV7-9 to TRBJ2-1; weak D call: TRBD2 (6 bases). Germline V gives CDR1 SEHNR, CDR2 FQNEAQ (reference sequence). The CDR3 covers 16 residues. The CDR3 loop is CVSSGPGPDRLNEQFF. CDR3 in DNA: TGTGTCAGCAGCGGGCCGGGACCCGACCGATTAAATGAGCAGTTCTTC. Full variable domain (missing parts from reference TRBV7-9 and TRBJ2-1): DTGVSQNPRHKITKRGQNVTFRCDPISEHNRLYWYRQTLGQGPEFLTYFQNEAQLEKSRLLSDRFSAERPKGSFSTLEIQRTEQGDSAMYLCVSSGPGPDRLNEQFFGPGTRLTVL.

The V and J genes are TRBV7-2 and TRBJ2-1; 10 bases map to TRBD2. Losses at the gene ends were 2 bases for V and 5 bases for J; bases not matched to a gene: 6. The CDR3 has 16 amino acids. Germline-derived CDR1 and CDR2 are SGHTA and FQGNSA. The CDR3 DNA is TGTGCCAGCAGCTTACTTAGCGGGGGGCTCCACAATGAGCAGTTCTTC. Translating gives CASSLLSGGLHNEQFF.

The gene calls are TRBV12-3 or TRBV12-4 and TRBJ1-4; D is perhaps TRBD1 (6 bases). V lost 7 bases and J lost 8, with 14 bases in between. This CDR3 is 13 amino acids long. This CDR3 reads CASTPRGGEKLFF. CDR3 in DNA: TGTGCCAGCACCCCCAGGGGAGGGGAAAAACTGTTTTTT.

This clonotype showed up just a few times. This chain links TRBV6-2 or TRBV6-3 with TRBJ2-3, with D unresolved. CDR3 size: 14 residues. V lost 10 bases, J lost 2 bases, and 16 bases lay in between. Germline CDR1 and CDR2: MNHEY and SVGEGT. CDR3 sequence reads: CAIATPPHTDTQYF. The CDR3 bases are TGTGCCATTGCGACCCCTCCCCACACAGATACGCAGTATTTT.

This clonotype was picked up a small number of times. The genes are TRBV7-9 and TRBJ1-4, with a tentative D call TRBD1 (5 bases). Deletions cut 5 bases from V and 7 bases from J, with 17 bases between. Germline V gene sequence: CDR1 SEHNR, CDR2 FQNEAQ (reference sequence). The CDR3 totals 15 residues. CDR3 region: CASSVNLAGLEKLFF. CDR3 sequence (DNA): TGTGCCAGCAGCGTTAACCTGGCAGGGCTTGAAAAACTGTTTTTT.

This clonotype has only a few counts. Here the CDR3 reads CASSEGGGETQYF. For the CDR3, the DNA is TGTGCCAGCAGCGAAGGGGGTGGAGAGACCCAGTACTTC. The chain has TRBV6-5 and TRBJ2-5; D is possibly TRBD1 (6 bases). Trimming took off 6 bases at V and 4 bases at J, with 12 bases between the two ends. This CDR3 is built from 13 residues. CDR1 MNHEY and CDR2 SVGAGI come from the germline V gene.

As to this clonotype: This may be a read error: a much more frequent sequence differs by one nucleotide. V gene TRBV6-1 combines with J gene TRBJ2-7; D may be TRBD2 (6 bases). The CDR3 extends over 14 amino acids. CDR1 and CDR2 (germline): MNHNS, SASEGT. The germline V and J ends were trimmed by 1 base and 6 bases, with 13 bases remaining between them. As DNA, the CDR3 is TGTGCCAGCAGTGAAGAGTGGGGGGAGAGCGAGCAGTACTTC. This sequence encodes CASSEEWGESEQYF.

In its sample, this clonotype was seen many times. The chain combines TRBV27 with TRBJ2-3, with 11 bases matching TRBD2. In germline, CDR1 is MNHEY, CDR2 SMNVEV (reference sequence). With 3 bases clipped from V and 1 base from J, the junction kept 6 bases outside the gene matches. This CDR3 has 17 amino acids. The CDR3 nucleotides read TGTGCCAGCAGTTTCCCAGGACTAGCGGGTCGCACAGATACGCAGTATTTT. It translates to CASSFPGLAGRTDTQYF.

This clonotype turned up a few times. The CDR3 is CASSLGRIATNEKLFF. The DNA of the CDR3 is TGTGCCAGCAGCTTGGGCCGTATAGCAACTAATGAAAAACTGTTTTTT. The rearrangement joins TRBV5-6 to TRBJ1-4; no firm D call. V was clipped by 0 bases and J by 0 bases, with 9 bases between them. The CDR3 sequence is 16 residues long. Germline V CDR1 and CDR2: SGHDT, YYEEEE.

The rearrangement links TRBV6-5 to TRBJ1-1; 9 bases fit TRBD1. This CDR3 contains 15 residues. CDR1 and CDR2 from the germline V gene are MNHEY and SVGAGI. The ends lost 2 bases at V and 4 bases at J; junction bases unmatched: 5. Written as DNA, the CDR3 is TGTGCCAGCAGTTACGCGGGACAGGGTGGCACTGAAGCTTTCTTT. This sequence encodes CASSYAGQGGTEAFF.

This chain connects TRBV5-6 to TRBJ1-2; D is possibly TRBD1 (6 bases). The germline V and J ends were trimmed by 5 bases and 4 bases, with 12 bases remaining between them. In germline, CDR1 is SGHDT, CDR2 YYEEEE. The CDR3 contains 13 residues. The CDR3 coding sequence is TGTGCCAGCAGGGGGGGCGTGTCCTATGGCTACACCTTC. Its translation: CASRGGVSYGYTF.

The chain couples TRBV4-3 to TRBJ1-3; D may be TRBD1 (5 bases). The V and J ends lost 0 bases and 0 bases respectively, with 9 bases between them. The CDR3 loop spans 16 amino acids. Germline V gives CDR1 LGHNA, CDR2 YSLEER. CDR3 coding DNA: TGCGCCAGCAGCCAAGACAGACAGAGCTCTGGAAACACCATATATTTT. Amino acid sequence: CASSQDRQSSGNTIYF.

The chain recombines TRBV7-9 with TRBJ2-1, with 10 bases matching TRBD1. CDR3 length: 15 amino acids. Germline CDR1 and CDR2: SEHNR and FQNEAQ (reference sequence). Trimming removed 5 bases from V and 6 bases from J; junction bases left unmatched: 7. This CDR3 reads CASSQGQGTFNEQFF. The CDR3 DNA reads as TGTGCCAGCAGCCAGGGACAGGGGACCTTCAATGAGCAGTTCTTC.

At least ten counts were recorded for this clonotype. The rearrangement links TRBV29-1 to TRBJ2-4, with 9 bases aligning to TRBD2. After removal of 7 bases from V and 0 bases from J, the junction contained 1 base not matched to a gene. The CDR3 spans 13 residues. Germline V CDR1 and CDR2: SQVTM, ANQGSEA. CDR3 region: CSGLAEAKNIQYF. The DNA for the CDR3 is TGCAGCGGACTAGCGGAAGCCAAAAACATTCAGTACTTC.

About this clonotype itself: Germline is not matched at one junction end, which may reflect a read error. J is TRBJ2-3 and V is TRBV6-5; D may be TRBD1 or TRBD2 (5 bases each). The CDR3 length is 15 residues. From germline, CDR1 is MNHEY and CDR2 SVGAGI. The CDR3, as DNA: TGTGCCAGCAGTGGGACGGAGCATAGCACAGATGCGCAGTATTTT. Translating gives CASSGTEHSTDAQYF.